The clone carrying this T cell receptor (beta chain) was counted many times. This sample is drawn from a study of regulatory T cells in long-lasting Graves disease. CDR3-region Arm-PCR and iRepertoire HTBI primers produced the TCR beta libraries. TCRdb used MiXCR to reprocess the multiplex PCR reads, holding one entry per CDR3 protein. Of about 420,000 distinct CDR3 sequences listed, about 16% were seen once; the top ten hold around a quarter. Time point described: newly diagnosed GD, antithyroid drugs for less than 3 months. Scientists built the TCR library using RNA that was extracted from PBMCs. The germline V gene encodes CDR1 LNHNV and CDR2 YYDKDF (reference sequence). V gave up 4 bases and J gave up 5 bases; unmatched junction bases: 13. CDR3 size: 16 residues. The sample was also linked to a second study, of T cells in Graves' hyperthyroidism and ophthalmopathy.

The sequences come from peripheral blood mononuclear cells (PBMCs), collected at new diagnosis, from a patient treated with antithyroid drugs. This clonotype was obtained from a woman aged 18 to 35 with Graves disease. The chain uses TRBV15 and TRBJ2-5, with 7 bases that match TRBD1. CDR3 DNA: TGTGCCACCAGCACGCAAGTGGGGGACAGCGCGGAGACCCAGTACTTC. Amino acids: CATSTQVGDSAETQYF.